The 12 T cell receptor beta chains given below trace back to one sample, sequenced in a study of blood T cell repertoires in COVID-19. Generated by immunoSEQ multiplex PCR, the TCRdb table keeps only in-frame clones and is missing some. The table includes 300,000 to 350,000 clones, approximately 88% detected once. Sequenced sample: peripheral blood. The receptors derive from a woman aged 25-40 years with COVID-19, enrolled during active disease.

This clone turned up a few times. The chain couples TRBV28 to TRBJ1-1, with TRBD1 matching over 7 bases. The CDR3 is 14 residues long. Germline lookup yields CDR1 MDHEN and CDR2 SYDVKM. Trimming took 7 bases from V and 0 from J; bases not matched to a gene: 5. CDR3 DNA: TGTGCCAGCAATACAGGGGAGGTGAACACTGAAGCTTTCTTT. Protein: CASNTGEVNTEAFF.

This chain connects TRBV7-9 to TRBJ1-1; TRBD1 is a possible D gene (5 bases). The CDR3 has 14 amino acids. Trimming took off 4 bases at V and 4 bases at J, with 13 bases between the two ends. Per germline, CDR1 SEHNR and CDR2 FQNEAQ (reference sequence). For the CDR3, the DNA is TGTGCCAGCAGCTCCAGGGTTGTTGGCACTGAAGCTTTCTTT. It codes for CASSSRVVGTEAFF.

This clone has just one count. The chain links TRBV7-9 to TRBJ2-1; 12 nucleotides line up with TRBD2. V gave up 5 bases and J gave up 8 bases; unmatched junction bases: 16. The CDR3 has 18 amino acids. Germline lookup yields CDR1 SEHNR and CDR2 FQNEAQ (reference sequence). CDR3 amino acids: CASSLPGTSGSRGDEQFF. DNA of the CDR3: TGTGCCAGCAGCCTACCCGGGACTAGCGGGTCCCGCGGGGATGAGCAGTTCTTC. Full variable domain (outside the CDR3, taken from reference TRBV7-9 and TRBJ2-1): DTGVSQNPRHKITKRGQNVTFRCDPISEHNRLYWYRQTLGQGPEFLTYFQNEAQLEKSRLLSDRFSAERPKGSFSTLEIQRTEQGDSAMYLCASSLPGTSGSRGDEQFFGPGTRLTVL.

This clone appeared a few times. CDR3 region: CASSSYYSNQPQHF. The CDR3 nucleotides read TGTGCCAGCAGTTCTTATTATAGCAATCAGCCCCAGCATTTT. The gene calls are TRBV27 and TRBJ1-5; D gene uncertain. CDR1 and CDR2 from the germline V gene are MNHEY and SMNVEV (reference sequence). The CDR3 has 14 residues. With 4 bases removed from V and 0 bases from J, the gap between germline ends came to 7 bases.

The CDR3 DNA follows: TGCGCCAGCAGCCAAGGTTTACTAAGCACAGATACGCAGTATTTT. It codes for CASSQGLLSTDTQYF. The chain recombines TRBV4-1 with TRBJ2-3; unclear D gene. V lost 1 base, J lost 0 bases, and 8 bases lay in between. Per the germline V gene, CDR1 is MGHRA and CDR2 is YSYEKL. The CDR3 has 15 amino acids.

This clone was recorded once. The chain couples TRBV5-6 to TRBJ1-5, with TRBD1 matching 8 bases. CDR3 length equals 16 residues. With V trimmed by 4 bases and J by 1 base, 7 bases remained unmatched. Per germline, CDR1 SGHDT and CDR2 YYEEEE. CDR3 sequence: CASSTRTGRSNQPQHF. The CDR3 coding sequence is TGTGCCAGCAGCACGAGGACAGGGCGCAGCAATCAGCCCCAGCATTTT.

The chain has TRBV5-4 and TRBJ2-1; TRBD1 matches 8 bases. J gave up 3 bases and V 4 bases, and 9 bases lay outside the gene matches. This CDR3 region has 16 residues. The germline gives CDR1 SGHNT, CDR2 YYREEE (reference sequence). The chain's CDR3 is CASSDSRTGHYNEQFF. The CDR3 region has the DNA TGTGCCAGCAGCGACTCGAGGACAGGGCACTACAATGAGCAGTTCTTC. The full variable domain, completed using reference TRBV5-4 and TRBJ2-1, is ETGVTQSPTHLIKTRGQQVTLRCSSQSGHNTVSWYQQALGQGPQFIFQYYREEENGRGNFPPRFSGLQFPNYSSELNVNALELDDSALYLCASSDSRTGHYNEQFFGPGTRLTVL.

This rearrangement joins TRBV7-6 to TRBJ2-2, with TRBD2 as a possible D gene (6 bases). Between the trimmed V and J ends, which lost 5 bases and 4 bases, there was a span of 17 bases. CDR1 and CDR2 (germline): SGHVS, FNYEAQ. The CDR3 extends over 16 amino acids. CDR3 residues: CASSRDSREVTGELFF. DNA of the CDR3: TGTGCCAGCAGCCGGGACTCCCGAGAAGTCACCGGGGAGCTGTTTTTT.

The chain couples TRBV30 to TRBJ1-2; TRBD1 matches at 8 bases. CDR3 length: 14 amino acids. The V and J ends lost 6 bases and 5 bases, in that order; junction bases with no gene match: 11. Germline-derived CDR1 and CDR2 are GTSNPN and SVGIG (reference sequence). The CDR3 sequence is CACLPGGVWYGYTF. The CDR3 nucleotides read TGTGCCTGTCTCCCAGGGGGCGTCTGGTATGGCTACACCTTC.

The chain joins TRBV19 to TRBJ2-5, with 12 nucleotides matching TRBD2. The length of the CDR3 is 17 residues. V shed 5 bases, J shed 1 base, and the junction held 8 bases outside the gene matches. Germline values: CDR1 LNHDA, CDR2 SQIVND (reference sequence). The CDR3 loop reads CASSPRLAGAPQETQYF. The CDR3 DNA is TGTGCCAGTAGTCCCCGACTAGCGGGGGCCCCCCAAGAGACCCAGTACTTC. The whole variable domain, remainder taken from reference TRBV19 and TRBJ2-5, is DGGITQSPKYLFRKEGQNVTLSCEQNLNHDAMYWYRQDPGQGLRLIYYSQIVNDFQKGDIAEGYSVSREKKESFPLTVTSAQKNPTAFYLCASSPRLAGAPQETQYFGPGTRLLVL.

The chain employs TRBV28 and TRBJ2-1; tentative D call: TRBD2 (6 bases). Germline V gene lookup returns CDR1 MDHEN and CDR2 SYDVKM. The V end was cut by 8 bases, the J end by 15 bases, with 20 bases between. The CDR3 consists of 12 residues. In DNA, the CDR3 is TGTGCCAGCGCCTTTCGGAGGGGTCTAGGGTTCTTC. Amino acid sequence: CASAFRRGLGFF. Full variable domain (remainder filled in from reference TRBV28 and TRBJ2-1): DVKVTQSSRYLVKRTGEKVFLECVQDMDHENMFWYRQDPGLGLRLIYFSYDVKMKEKGDIPEGYSVSREKKERFSLILESASTNQTSMYLCASAFRRGLGFFGPGTRLTVL.

The genes are TRBV24-1 and TRBJ2-2; TRBD1 might be the D (6 bases). Germline V gene sequence: CDR1 KGHDR, CDR2 SFDVKD. V lost 8 bases and J lost 0, with 9 bases in between. CDR3 length equals 14 residues. In DNA form, the CDR3 reads TGTGCCACCATGGGGGCGTCGAACACCGGGGAGCTGTTTTTT. Translated, it gives CATMGASNTGELFF.